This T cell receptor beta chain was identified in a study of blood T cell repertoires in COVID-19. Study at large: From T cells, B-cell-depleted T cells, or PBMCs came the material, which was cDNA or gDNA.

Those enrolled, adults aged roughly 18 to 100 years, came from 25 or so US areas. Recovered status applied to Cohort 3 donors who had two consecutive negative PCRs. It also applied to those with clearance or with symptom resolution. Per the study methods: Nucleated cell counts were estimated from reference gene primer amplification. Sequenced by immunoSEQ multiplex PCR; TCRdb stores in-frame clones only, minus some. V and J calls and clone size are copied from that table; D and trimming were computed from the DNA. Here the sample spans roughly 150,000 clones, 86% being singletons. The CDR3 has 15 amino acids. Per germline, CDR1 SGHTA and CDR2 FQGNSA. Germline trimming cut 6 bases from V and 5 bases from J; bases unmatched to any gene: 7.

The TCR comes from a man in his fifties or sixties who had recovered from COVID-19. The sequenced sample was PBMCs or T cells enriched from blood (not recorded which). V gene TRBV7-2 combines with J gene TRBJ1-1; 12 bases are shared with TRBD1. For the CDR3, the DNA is TGTGCCAGCAGACTGGGACAGGGGGCGGATACTGAAGCTTTCTTT. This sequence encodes CASRLGQGADTEAFF.